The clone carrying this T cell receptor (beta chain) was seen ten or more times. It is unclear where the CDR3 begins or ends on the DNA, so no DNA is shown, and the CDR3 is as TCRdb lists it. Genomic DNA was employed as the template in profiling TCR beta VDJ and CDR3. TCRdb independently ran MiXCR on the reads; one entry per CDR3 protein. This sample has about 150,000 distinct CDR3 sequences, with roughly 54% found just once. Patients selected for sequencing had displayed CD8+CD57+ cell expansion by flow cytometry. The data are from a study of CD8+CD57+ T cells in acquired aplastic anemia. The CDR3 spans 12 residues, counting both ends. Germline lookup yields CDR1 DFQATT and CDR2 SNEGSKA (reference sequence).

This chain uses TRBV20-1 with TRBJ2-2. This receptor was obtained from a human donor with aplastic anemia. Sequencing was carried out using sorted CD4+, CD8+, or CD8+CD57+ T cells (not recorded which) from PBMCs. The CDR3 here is CSASFGAGELFF.